This passage covers 17 T cell receptor beta chains from one sample sequenced in a study of CD8+ T cells in alopecia areata. Reverse transcribed after extraction, RNA yielded cDNA as the sequencing template. This table comes from immunoSEQ multiplex PCR, and its TCRdb copy is limited to in-frame clones, with some not included. The sample contains some 100,000 clones, approximately 38% of which appear only once. The material sequenced was CD4+ T cells sorted from blood. The receptors come from a human donor with alopecia areata.

V usage is TRBV7-2 and J usage is TRBJ2-5; 10 bases agree with TRBD1. CDR3 size: 15 residues. Trimming removed 5 bases from V and 2 bases from J; junction bases left unmatched: 5. From germline, CDR1 is SGHTA and CDR2 FQGNSA. CDR3 residues: CASSGDRGRQETQYF. The DNA of the CDR3 is TGTGCCAGCAGCGGGGACAGGGGACGACAAGAGACCCAGTACTTC. Full variable domain (missing parts from reference TRBV7-2 and TRBJ2-5): GAGVSQSPSNKVTEKGKDVELRCDPISGHTALYWYRQSLGQGLEFLIYFQGNSAPDKSGLPSDRFSAERTGGSVSTLTIQRTQQEDSAVYLCASSGDRGRQETQYFGPGTRLLVL.

The chain combines TRBV29-1 with TRBJ2-7; TRBD1 agrees at 8 bases. Trimming at V came to 0 bases and at J to 5 bases, leaving 6 bases not matched to a gene. The germline CDR1 and CDR2 sequences are SQVTM and ANQGSEA. CDR3 length: 14 residues. The chain's CDR3 is CSVEESQGANEQYF. CDR3 DNA sequence: TGCAGCGTTGAAGAATCCCAGGGGGCGAACGAGCAGTACTTC.

This clone was observed a handful of times. The V call is TRBV5-1, the J call TRBJ2-5; TRBD2 matches at 7 bases. Germline V CDR1 and CDR2: SGHRS, YFSETQ. Trimming at V came to 5 bases and at J to 5 bases, leaving 9 bases not matched to a gene. The CDR3 runs to 14 residues. The CDR3 DNA is TGCGCCAGCAGTCCCCGGGAAGCGGGGGAGACCCAGTACTTC. Its protein product is CASSPREAGETQYF.

This clone was seen a few times. This sequence joins TRBV7-2 and TRBJ2-5; the match to TRBD2 covers 10 bases. Germline loops: CDR1 SGHTA, CDR2 FQGNSA. The CDR3 is made up of 15 amino acids. The V segment lost 2 bases and the J segment 5 bases; nucleotides outside the gene matches: 5. The CDR3 spells CASSLSGGARETQYF. In nucleotides, the CDR3 is TGTGCCAGCAGCTTAAGCGGGGGGGCCCGGGAGACCCAGTACTTC.

The gene calls are TRBV7-2 and TRBJ2-3, with 8 nucleotides matching TRBD2. Germline values: CDR1 SGHTA, CDR2 FQGNSA. Trimming took 1 base from V and 4 from J; bases not matched to a gene: 10. This CDR3 has 17 amino acids. CDR3 DNA sequence: TGTGCCAGCAGCTTAGAAGGTGCGGGGGGCGGGTCAGATACGCAGTATTTT. It is translated as CASSLEGAGGGSDTQYF.

The J gene is TRBJ2-7, the V gene TRBV29-1, with TRBD1 identical over 7 bases. There are 12 residues in the CDR3. The junction had 7 bases not matched to a gene; V was cut back by 6 bases and J by 5 bases. Per the germline V gene, CDR1 is SQVTM and CDR2 is ANQGSEA. In DNA form, the CDR3 reads TGCAGCGTAAAGGACAGGCCCCACGAGCAGTACTTC. Its protein product is CSVKDRPHEQYF.

V and J are TRBV9 and TRBJ2-3; D perhaps matches TRBD1 (6 bases). Germline CDR1 is SGDLS and CDR2 is YYNGEE. V was pared by 2 bases and J by 4 bases, with 17 bases between. CDR3 length: 16 amino acids. The CDR3 reads CASSVFDRPGSDTQYF. In nucleotides, the CDR3 is TGTGCCAGCAGCGTCTTCGACAGGCCGGGATCAGATACGCAGTATTTT.

V usage is TRBV28 and J usage is TRBJ2-1, with 9 bases fitting TRBD1. The germline gives CDR1 MDHEN, CDR2 SYDVKM. Losses at the gene ends were 6 bases for V and 10 bases for J; bases not matched to a gene: 10. The CDR3 has 14 residues. CDR3 coding DNA: TGTGCCAGCAGAAACTCCGGGACAGGGAACGAGCAGTTCTTC. It encodes CASRNSGTGNEQFF.

This clone occurred a few times. V usage is TRBV9 and J usage is TRBJ2-3, with 7 bases aligning to TRBD2. With V trimmed by 3 bases and J by 6 bases, 10 bases remained unmatched. CDR3 length equals 15 residues. In germline, CDR1 is SGDLS, CDR2 YYNGEE. The CDR3 sequence: CASSASGVKDDTQYF. DNA of the CDR3: TGTGCCAGCAGCGCGAGCGGGGTTAAAGACGATACGCAGTATTTT.

This clone has a handful of counts. V is TRBV4-2 and J is TRBJ1-4; D is perhaps TRBD1 (5 bases). The germline V and J ends were trimmed by 1 base and 4 bases, with 7 bases remaining between them. This CDR3 is built from 14 residues. CDR1 is LGHNA and CDR2 is YNFKEQ in the germline V gene. The CDR3 sequence: CASSQGQGNEKLFF. The CDR3, as DNA: TGTGCCAGCAGCCAAGGGCAGGGTAATGAAAAACTGTTTTTT.

This clone was picked up one time. The chain carries TRBV30 and TRBJ2-7; 11 bases agree with TRBD2. The CDR3 length is 19 residues. Germline lookup yields CDR1 GTSNPN and CDR2 SVGIG (reference sequence). J gave up 7 bases and V 1 base, and 21 bases lay outside the gene matches. CDR3 nucleotides: TGTGCCTGGAGTGCGGGTGTGGCTAGCGGGAGGTACCCTCAACGGGAGCAGTACTTC. Its protein product is CAWSAGVASGRYPQREQYF.

Many counts were recorded for this clone. The CDR3: CASRGDRLETQYF. Here the CDR3 DNA reads TGTGCCAGCAGAGGGGACAGGTTGGAGACCCAGTACTTC. The chain uses TRBV7-2 and TRBJ2-5; 8 bases fit TRBD1. This CDR3 comprises 13 residues. J gave up 5 bases and V 6 bases, and 5 bases lay outside the gene matches. Germline V gene data show CDR1 as SGHTA and CDR2 as FQGNSA.

The chain carries TRBV5-6 and TRBJ2-1, with TRBD2 matching over 13 bases. CDR3 size: 15 residues. With V trimmed by 3 bases and J by 9 bases, 6 bases remained unmatched. Looked up from germline, CDR1 is SGHDT and CDR2 is YYEEEE. Here the CDR3 reads CASSSGLAGATEQFF. The CDR3 DNA is TGTGCCAGCAGCTCCGGACTAGCGGGAGCCACTGAGCAGTTCTTC.

This rearrangement joins TRBV7-9 to TRBJ1-4; no clear D gene. The CDR3 has 15 residues. The V and J ends lost 0 bases and 8 bases respectively, with 13 bases between them. From germline, CDR1 is SEHNR and CDR2 FQNEAQ (reference sequence). CDR3 coding DNA: TGTGCCAGCAGCTTAGCCGGAGGACGTCACGAAAAACTGTTTTTT. Residues: CASSLAGGRHEKLFF.

This rearrangement joins TRBV2 to TRBJ2-5, with D maybe TRBD1 (5 bases). Germline V lookup: CDR1 SNHLY, CDR2 FYNNEI. The CDR3 sequence is 13 residues long. V shed 10 bases and J shed 0 bases, with 12 bases lying between them. This CDR3 reads CATLAGHQETQYF. CDR3 bases: TGTGCCACTTTAGCAGGGCACCAAGAGACCCAGTACTTC.

V gene TRBV11-2 combines with J gene TRBJ1-1; D may be TRBD1 (6 bases). CDR3 length: 17 amino acids. In germline, CDR1 is SGHAT, CDR2 FQNNGV. Trimming stripped 5 bases from V and 5 bases from J, with 24 bases between. In DNA form, the CDR3 reads TGTGCCAGCAGCACCTTCAAAGGGACGGGGGCGCGGACTGAAGCTTTCTTT. Its translation is CASSTFKGTGARTEAFF. Based on the CDR3 plus reference TRBV11-2 and TRBJ1-1, the full variable domain is EAGVAQSPRYKIIEKRQSVAFWCNPISGHATLYWYQQILGQGPKLLIQFQNNGVVDDSQLPKDRFSAERLKGVDSTLKIQPAKLEDSAVYLCASSTFKGTGARTEAFFGQGTRLTVV.

This clone was seen only a few times. The V and J genes are TRBV18 and TRBJ2-7; no firm D call. V gave up 2 bases and J gave up 3 bases, with 11 bases separating them. Germline lookup yields CDR1 KGHSH and CDR2 LQKENI. This CDR3 contains 14 residues. The chain's CDR3 is CASSPEGLGYEQYF. The CDR3 nucleotides read TGTGCCAGCTCACCAGAAGGGCTCGGCTACGAGCAGTACTTC.